These 30 T cell receptor beta chains came from one sample sequenced in a study of blood T cell repertoires in COVID-19. Produced via immunoSEQ multiplex PCR; TCRdb's table is partial and in-frame only. The table records 200,000 to 300,000 clones, just under 90% of them present only once. Sample: peripheral blood. The receptor source for this set is a woman between 40 and 50 years old with acute or convalescent COVID-19.

J is TRBJ2-3 and V is TRBV7-2, with 9 bases matching TRBD2. Germline-derived CDR1 and CDR2 are SGHTA and FQGNSA. The CDR3 has 15 residues. The V segment lost 5 bases and the J segment 7 bases; nucleotides outside the gene matches: 10. The CDR3 DNA reads TGTGCCAGCAGCCCTACGTCCGGACTAGCGAATACGCAGTATTTT. Translated: CASSPTSGLANTQYF.

This CDR3 reads CASSLPGRVEAFF. DNA of the CDR3: TGTGCCAGCAGCCTCCCGGGGAGGGTTGAAGCTTTCTTT. The chain combines TRBV6-5 with TRBJ1-1; the D is unclear. The CDR3 spans 13 residues. The germline CDR1 and CDR2 sequences are MNHEY and SVGAGI. V lost 6 bases, J lost 7 bases, and 15 bases lay in between.

V usage is TRBV27 and J usage is TRBJ2-4; 8 nucleotides align to TRBD2. The V segment lost 5 bases and the J segment 7 bases; nucleotides outside the gene matches: 10. The CDR3 length is 15 residues. Germline CDR1 and CDR2: MNHEY and SMNVEV (reference sequence). The CDR3 loop is CASSEFRGGRNIQYF. The CDR3 region has the DNA TGTGCCAGCAGTGAATTCCGGGGGGGCAGGAACATTCAGTACTTC.

The chain is built from TRBV6-1 and TRBJ1-2, with TRBD1 matching over 10 bases. V lost 2 bases and J lost 7; bases outside the gene matches: 7. Germline V gene sequence: CDR1 MNHNS, CDR2 SASEGT. The CDR3 is 15 amino acids. The chain's CDR3 is CASSEFVTGGLGYTF. CDR3 DNA sequence: TGTGCCAGCAGTGAATTCGTGACAGGGGGCCTTGGCTACACCTTC.

The chain couples TRBV5-1 to TRBJ2-1, with D perhaps TRBD1 (5 bases). V was clipped by 5 bases and J by 7 bases, with 10 bases between them. This CDR3 has 12 amino acids. Germline V gene sequence: CDR1 SGHRS, CDR2 YFSETQ. DNA for the CDR3: TGCGCCAGCAGTCCTCAGGGAAATGAGCAGTTCTTC. Protein: CASSPQGNEQFF.

In this sample, this clone turned up once. The CDR3 DNA follows: TGTGCCAGCAGCTTAACGGGACAGCCGAACACCGGGGAGCTGTTTTTT. It is translated as CASSLTGQPNTGELFF. V gene TRBV7-8 combines with J gene TRBJ2-2; 7 bases map to TRBD1. Germline lookup yields CDR1 SGHVS and CDR2 FQNEAQ. With 2 bases clipped from V and 0 bases from J, the junction kept 3 bases outside the gene matches. The CDR3 is 16 amino acids.

This clone is a singleton in its sample. V usage is TRBV14 and J usage is TRBJ1-2; 7 bases map to TRBD1. The CDR3 length is 13 residues. Trimming at V came to 4 bases and at J to 8 bases, leaving 7 bases not matched to a gene. CDR1 and CDR2 (germline): SGHDN, FVKESK. CDR3 bases: TGTGCCAGCAGCCGACAGGGAGGTACGGGCTACACCTTC. This sequence encodes CASSRQGGTGYTF.

The CDR3 here is CASSPAIYDRNNEQFF. CDR3 nucleotides: TGCGCCAGCAGCCCCGCCATATACGACAGGAACAATGAGCAGTTCTTC. The genes are TRBV5-1 and TRBJ2-1, with a tentative D call TRBD1 (6 bases). Deletions cut 4 bases from V and 5 bases from J, with 19 bases between. The germline V gene encodes CDR1 SGHRS and CDR2 YFSETQ. This CDR3 has 16 residues.

V and J are TRBV10-3 and TRBJ1-2; TRBD1 is a possible D gene (6 bases). There are 17 residues in the CDR3. Deletions cut 0 bases from V and 8 bases from J, with 22 bases between. Germline CDR1 and CDR2: ENHRY and SYGVKD. The CDR3 region has the DNA TGTGCCATCAGTGAGTCAGCGGCGTCGGACAGCAGATACGGCTACACCTTC. It is translated as CAISESAASDSRYGYTF.

The genes are TRBV23-1 and TRBJ1-4, with 8 positions matching TRBD1. TRBV23-1 is assigned to the ORF class and has an uncertain function. CDR3 length equals 20 residues. After removal of 0 bases from V and 0 bases from J, the junction contained 12 bases not matched to a gene. In DNA, the CDR3 is TGCGCCAGCAGTCAATCCTTAAGGCGGGACAGGCGAACAACTAATGAAAAACTGTTTTTT. The encoded protein is CASSQSLRRDRRTTNEKLFF.

The DNA for the CDR3 is TGTGCCAGCACACAGATCACAGATACGCAGTATTTT. Residues: CASTQITDTQYF. The genes are TRBV2 and TRBJ2-3; D uncertain. Trimming removed 7 bases from V and 2 bases from J, with 7 bases in between. Germline CDR1 SNHLY, CDR2 FYNNEI. This CDR3 is built from 12 residues.

This clone was found once. A junction boundary mismatches the germline segment, possibly from a read error. This chain joins TRBV12-3 or TRBV12-4 and TRBJ2-1; 11 bases are shared with TRBD2. CDR3 size: 12 residues. The CDR3 reads CASTPRLAGLVF. In nucleotides, the CDR3 is TGTGCCAGCACCCCGCGACTAGCGGGGCTTGTCTTC.

The V and J genes are TRBV7-6 and TRBJ2-5, with 9 bases aligning to TRBD2. This CDR3 contains 18 residues. Looked up from germline, CDR1 is SGHVS and CDR2 is FNYEAQ. The V gene end was trimmed by 0 bases and the J gene end by 2 bases; junction bases not matched to a gene: 10. The CDR3 DNA reads as TGTGCCAGCAGCTTAGCTTGGCGGGGGGGCGGACTACAAGAGACCCAGTACTTC. Translation: CASSLAWRGGGLQETQYF.

V gene TRBV5-1 combines with J gene TRBJ2-5; D might be TRBD2 (5 bases). CDR3 length equals 15 residues. The V and J ends lost 2 bases and 5 bases respectively, with 16 bases between them. Germline CDR1 SGHRS, CDR2 YFSETQ. CDR3 bases: TGCGCCAGCAGCTTCACCGGGGTTGGATACGAGACCCAGTACTTC. This gives the protein CASSFTGVGYETQYF.

This clone was observed a few times. The J gene is TRBJ2-5, the V gene TRBV5-5; D may be TRBD1 (6 bases). This CDR3 contains 16 residues. CDR1 and CDR2 (germline): SGHKS, YYEKEE (reference sequence). V lost 4 bases to trimming and J lost 5 bases, with 21 bases between them. CDR3 region: CASSTLGANGLETQYF. DNA of the CDR3: TGTGCCAGCAGCACATTGGGGGCTAACGGGTTGGAGACCCAGTACTTC.

The CDR3 DNA sequence: TGTGCCAGCAGCGTCCCCCAGGCTTCAGGTGAAAAACTGTTTTTT. This translates into CASSVPQASGEKLFF. The rearrangement links TRBV9 to TRBJ1-4; D gene uncertain. The CDR3 covers 15 residues. Germline values: CDR1 SGDLS, CDR2 YYNGEE. V dropped 2 bases and J dropped 7 bases, with 15 bases sitting between them.

This rearrangement joins TRBV30 to TRBJ1-4; D is ambiguous. V lost 2 bases to trimming and J lost 4 bases, with 2 bases between them. Germline CDR1 reads GTSNPN; CDR2 reads SVGIG (reference sequence). The CDR3 contains 11 residues. The CDR3 bases are TGTGCCTGGAGTTATAATGAAAAACTGTTTTTT. It encodes CAWSYNEKLFF.

The chain carries TRBV30 and TRBJ2-7; a weak D match, TRBD2 (5 bases). CDR1 is GTSNPN, CDR2 SVGIG, per germline (reference sequence). Trimming removed 1 base at V and 0 bases at J, with 7 bases between. The CDR3 contains 13 residues. The DNA of the CDR3 is TGTGCCTGGAGTGACACTAGCTCCTACGAGCAGTACGTC. Amino acids: CAWSDTSSYEQYV.

The V gene is TRBV3-1 (or the pseudogene TRBV3-2), the J gene TRBJ1-1; D unclear. Trimming removed 4 bases at V and 10 bases at J, with 19 bases between. This CDR3 region has 14 residues. CDR1 is LGHDT and CDR2 is YNNKEL in the germline V gene (reference sequence). This CDR3 is CASSLDGGNGGAFF. The CDR3 DNA sequence: TGTGCCAGCAGCCTGGATGGCGGGAACGGCGGAGCTTTCTTT.

This chain joins TRBV19 and TRBJ1-2; D unclear. From germline, CDR1 is LNHDA and CDR2 SQIVND (reference sequence). V was clipped by 9 bases and J by 8 bases, with 7 bases between them. There are 9 residues in the CDR3. In DNA form, the CDR3 reads TGTGCCAGCGGGGAGGGCTACACCTTC. Translated, it gives CASGEGYTF. Full variable domain (outside the CDR3, taken from reference TRBV19 and TRBJ1-2): DGGITQSPKYLFRKEGQNVTLSCEQNLNHDAMYWYRQDPGQGLRLIYYSQIVNDFQKGDIAEGYSVSREKKESFPLTVTSAQKNPTAFYLCASGEGYTFGSGTRLTVV.

This chain links TRBV7-9 with TRBJ2-2, with 9 bases that match TRBD1. The trim removed 3 bases at V and 7 bases at J, leaving 6 bases unmatched. Germline CDR1 and CDR2: SEHNR and FQNEAQ (reference sequence). The CDR3 contains 15 residues. CDR3 in amino acids: CASSFLQGAIGELFF. CDR3 DNA: TGTGCCAGCAGCTTCCTACAGGGGGCTATCGGGGAGCTGTTTTTT.

The rearrangement uses TRBV25-1 and TRBJ1-1, with 7 bases that match TRBD1. The length of the CDR3 is 14 residues. V trimming: 4 bases; J trimming: 3 bases; junction bases outside the gene matches: 5. Germline V gene lookup returns CDR1 MGHDK and CDR2 SYGVNS. The CDR3 DNA sequence: TGTGCCAGCAGTGGGACAGGCCTCTACACTGAAGCTTTCTTT. This gives the protein CASSGTGLYTEAFF.

This chain joins TRBV24-1 and TRBJ2-3; D remains unclear. With 2 bases removed from V and 6 bases from J, the gap between germline ends came to 8 bases. CDR1 and CDR2 from the germline V gene are KGHDR and SFDVKD. CDR3 length: 13 residues. For the CDR3, the DNA is TGTGCCACCAGTGATTACTCTAGTGATACGCAGTATTTT. Amino acids: CATSDYSSDTQYF.

The chain couples TRBV27 to TRBJ2-6; D perhaps matches TRBD1 (6 bases). This CDR3 comprises 18 residues. Looked up from germline, CDR1 is MNHEY and CDR2 is SMNVEV (reference sequence). V lost 0 bases and J lost 0, with 12 bases in between. The CDR3 spells CASSLSPGVGSGANVLTF. In DNA, the CDR3 is TGTGCCAGCAGTTTATCCCCAGGGGTCGGCTCTGGGGCCAACGTCCTGACTTTC.

The rearrangement links TRBV27 to TRBJ2-2; D may be TRBD1 (7 bases). Germline assignment: CDR1 MNHEY and CDR2 SMNVEV (reference sequence). The CDR3 has 18 residues. With 8 bases removed from V and 3 bases from J, the gap between germline ends came to 25 bases. CDR3 bases: TGTGCCAGCCTACTGACCTTGAGGGCCAGGGGGGACACCGGGGAGCTGTTTTTT. It translates to CASLLTLRARGDTGELFF.

A few counts support this clone. The J gene is TRBJ1-5, the V gene TRBV5-6, with a weak D call TRBD1 (5 bases). V shed 0 bases and J shed 4 bases, with 14 bases lying between them. The CDR3 has 16 residues. Germline CDR1 reads SGHDT; CDR2 reads YYEEEE. The CDR3 sequence is CASSLAGPRVNQPQHF. The CDR3 DNA reads TGTGCCAGCAGCTTGGCCGGGCCCAGGGTGAATCAGCCCCAGCATTTT.

The chain uses TRBV12-3 or TRBV12-4 and TRBJ1-2, with 11 bases that match TRBD1. Unmatched junction bases numbered 1, after V lost 4 bases and J lost 6 bases. The CDR3 extends over 13 amino acids. In DNA, the CDR3 is TGTGCCAGCAGTTCGGGACAGGGGGATGGCTACACCTTC. Protein product: CASSSGQGDGYTF.

The chain has TRBV5-1 and TRBJ2-2; D perhaps matches TRBD1 (5 bases). V shed 2 bases and J shed 3 bases, with 14 bases lying between them. From germline, CDR1 is SGHRS and CDR2 YFSETQ. CDR3 length: 16 amino acids. The CDR3: CASSFLGLGDTGELFF. The CDR3 DNA is TGCGCCAGCAGCTTCCTAGGGCTAGGGGACACCGGGGAGCTGTTTTTT. Complete variable domain (other parts from reference TRBV5-1 and TRBJ2-2): KAGVTQTPRYLIKTRGQQVTLSCSPISGHRSVSWYQQTPGQGLQFLFEYFSETQRNKGNFPGRFSGRQFSNSRSEMNVSTLELGDSALYLCASSFLGLGDTGELFFGEGSRLTVL.

The gene calls are TRBV5-4 and TRBJ1-1, with 10 nucleotides matching TRBD1. The ends lost 3 bases at V and 8 bases at J; junction bases unmatched: 7. Germline V gene sequence: CDR1 SGHNT, CDR2 YYREEE (reference sequence). The CDR3 is made up of 14 amino acids. The chain's CDR3 is CASSYDRGRREAFF. The CDR3 nucleotides are TGTGCCAGCAGCTATGACAGGGGGCGTAGGGAAGCTTTCTTT.

The chain combines TRBV4-1 with TRBJ1-6, with 7 bases identical to TRBD1. CDR3 length: 18 residues. Trimming took 1 base from V and 2 from J; bases not matched to a gene: 8. Looked up from germline, CDR1 is MGHRA and CDR2 is YSYEKL. The CDR3 DNA follows: TGCGCCAGCAGCCAAGCGCCCTGGACAGGTCCCTATAATTCACCCCTCCACTTT. Protein product: CASSQAPWTGPYNSPLHF.